These T cell receptor beta chains were read from a single sample in a study of blood T cell repertoires in COVID-19. Repertoires were generated with immunoSEQ multiplex PCR, while TCRdb's copy carries only in-frame clones and drops some. The table lists 45,000 to 65,000 clones, approximately 89% of them singletons. The sequenced sample was peripheral blood. All receptors derive from a man older than 75 with active or convalescent COVID-19. Both conserved end residues are part of each CDR3. D genes are given only for firm matches. Only part of the rows carry a size: once, few, many, or a class if the clone is expanded.

v_gene	d_gene	abundance	j_gene	CDR3nt	CDR3aa
TRBV4-3	.	.	TRBJ2-4	TGCGCCAGCAGCCAAGCCTCGGGGTCCCAGTACTTC	CASSQASGSQYF
TRBV30	.	.	TRBJ1-1	TGTGCCTGGAGTCGACGGACGGGGACTGAAGCTTTCTTT	CAWSRRTGTEAFF
TRBV27	TRBD2	.	TRBJ2-3	TGTGCCAGCAGTTTAGGGACTAGCGGGGAAGGCACAGATACGCAGTATTTT	CASSLGTSGEGTDTQYF
TRBV4-3	TRBD2	.	TRBJ2-2	TGCGCCAGCAGCCAAGATCTGGGCGGGGGCACCGGGGAGCTGTTTTTT	CASSQDLGGGTGELFF
TRBV5-4	TRBD1	.	TRBJ2-5	TGTGCCAGCAGCTCCAACACAGGGGGATCAGAGACCCAGTACTTC	CASSSNTGGSETQYF
TRBV2	.	.	TRBJ1-5	TGTGCCAGCAGTTTCTCACTCTATAGCAATCAGCCCCAGCATTTT	CASSFSLYSNQPQHF
TRBV6-2/TRBV6-3	.	.	TRBJ1-5	TGTGCCAGCAGTTACTCGGGAGGTAATCAGCCCCAGCATTTT	CASSYSGGNQPQHF
TRBV11-2	TRBD1	once	TRBJ2-7	TGTGCCAGCAGCTTAAGTATGCTGGGACAGAGCTCCTACGAGCAGTACTTC	CASSLSMLGQSSYEQYF
TRBV6-2/TRBV6-3	.	once	TRBJ2-5	TGTGCCAGCAGTTACGGGGGGGCTGAACAAGAGACCCAGTACTTC	CASSYGGAEQETQYF
TRBV15	TRBD2	.	TRBJ2-3	TGTGCCACCAGCCCGAGGCGGGGATTCGTAGCGGGGAGCACAGATACGCAGTATTTT	CATSPRRGFVAGSTDTQYF
TRBV28	.	.	TRBJ1-6	TGTGCCAGCAGTATTACAGGGCCCTCACCCCTCCACTTT	CASSITGPSPLHF
TRBV19	.	.	TRBJ1-1	TGTGCCACCCAACCTGGACAGACGATGAACACTGAAGCTTTCTTT	CATQPGQTMNTEAFF
TRBV28	.	once	TRBJ2-6	TGTGCCAGCGGTTCCTCGGGGTTCACTGGGGCCAACGTCCTGACTTTC	CASGSSGFTGANVLTF
TRBV7-2	.	once	TRBJ2-7	TGTGCCAGCAGCTTCAGGGTCGACTACGAGCAGTACTTC	CASSFRVDYEQYF
TRBV7-2	.	.	TRBJ1-5	TGTGCCAGCAGCTTACGGCGGGGGAATCAGCCCCAGCATTTT	CASSLRRGNQPQHF
TRBV7-2	.	.	TRBJ2-3	TGTGCCAGCAGCACCCGCCCAGTGAATACGCAGTATTTT	CASSTRPVNTQYF
TRBV30	.	.	TRBJ1-4	TGTGCCTGGACACCGGGTCCTGTAAATGAAAAACTGTTTTTT	CAWTPGPVNEKLFF
TRBV28	.	few	TRBJ1-2	TGTGCCAGCAGTTTGTGGGAAAAGGGGGACTATGGCTACACCTTC	CASSLWEKGDYGYTF
TRBV5-1	.	.	TRBJ2-3	TGCGCCAGCAGCTTGGCCGAGGATACGCAGTATTTT	CASSLAEDTQYF
TRBV7-2	TRBD1	few	TRBJ2-6	TGTGCCAGCAGCTTAGCACTCCGGGACAGGAGAGTTAGGGCCAACGTCCTGACTTTC	CASSLALRDRRVRANVLTF
TRBV7-2	TRBD1	.	TRBJ2-7	TGTGCCAGCAGCTTTGGGGGGACAGGGGTCAACGAGCAGTACTTC	CASSFGGTGVNEQYF
TRBV4-1	TRBD2	few	TRBJ2-1	TGCGCCAGCAGCCAAGTTCAAGGACTAGCGGAGCTCTCCTACAATGAGCAGTTCTTC	CASSQVQGLAELSYNEQFF
TRBV6-5	.	.	TRBJ2-5	TGTGCCAGCAGCGTCCACGCGGGCCAAGAGACCCAGTACTTC	CASSVHAGQETQYF
TRBV10-3	.	.	TRBJ1-1	TGTGCCATCAGTGAGTTCGCTGAAGCTTTCTTT	CAISEFAEAFF
TRBV24-1	.	.	TRBJ1-5	TGTGCCACCGGGGGAGGAAATAGCAATCAGCCCCAGCATTTT	CATGGGNSNQPQHF
TRBV6-5	TRBD1	.	TRBJ1-2	TGTGCCAGCAGTCGTCCCGGGACAGGGTTGGGCGGCTACACCTTC	CASSRPGTGLGGYTF
TRBV9	TRBD2	.	TRBJ2-3	TGTGCCAGCAGCACTCCGGGACTAGCGGGGGGACTCACAGATACGCAGTATTTT	CASSTPGLAGGLTDTQYF
TRBV6-1	.	.	TRBJ1-5	TGTGCCAGCAGTGAAGTAAGGTCCCGGGGGCCCCAGCATTTT	CASSEVRSRGPQHF
TRBV3-1/TRBV3-2	.	.	TRBJ2-7	TGTGCCAGGTCCCAGTACGAGCAGTACTTC	CARSQYEQYF
TRBV12-3/TRBV12-4	TRBD1	.	TRBJ1-2	TGTGCCAGCAGTTTAGGACAGGGGGATGGCTACACCTTC	CASSLGQGDGYTF